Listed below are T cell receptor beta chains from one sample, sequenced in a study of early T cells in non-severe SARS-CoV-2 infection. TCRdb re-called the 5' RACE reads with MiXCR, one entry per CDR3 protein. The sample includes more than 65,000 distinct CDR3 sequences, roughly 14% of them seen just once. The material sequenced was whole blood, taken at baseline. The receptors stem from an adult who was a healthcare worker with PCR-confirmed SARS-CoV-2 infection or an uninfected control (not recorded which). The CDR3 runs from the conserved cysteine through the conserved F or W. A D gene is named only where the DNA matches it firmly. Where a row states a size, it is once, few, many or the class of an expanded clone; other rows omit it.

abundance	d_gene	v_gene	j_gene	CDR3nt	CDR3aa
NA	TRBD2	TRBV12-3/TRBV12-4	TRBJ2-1	TGTGCCAGCAGTCCGCCGGGGGGGACCTACAATGAGCAGTTCTTC	CASSPPGGTYNEQFF
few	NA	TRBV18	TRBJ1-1	TGTGCCAGCTCACGGCAGGGGAGCGCTGAAGCTTTCTTT	CASSRQGSAEAFF
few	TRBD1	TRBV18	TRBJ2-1	TGTGCCAGCTTGCAGACCGGGACAGGGTTTTCCCATGAGCAGTTCTTC	CASLQTGTGFSHEQFF
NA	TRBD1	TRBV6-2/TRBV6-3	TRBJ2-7	TGTGCCAGCAGTCCTGGGACAGGTTACTACGAGCAGTACTTC	CASSPGTGYYEQYF
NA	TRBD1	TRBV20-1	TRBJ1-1	TGCAGTGCTAGACACCGAACTCAGGGGACAGGGAAAGGACGCACTGAAGCTTTCTTT	CSARHRTQGTGKGRTEAFF
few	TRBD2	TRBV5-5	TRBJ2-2	TGTGCCAGCAGTTGGCAGGGACTAGCGGACGGGGAGCTGTTTTTT	CASSWQGLADGELFF
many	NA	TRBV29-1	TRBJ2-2	TGCAGCGTTGAGTACGAGACCGGGGAGCTGTTTTTT	CSVEYETGELFF
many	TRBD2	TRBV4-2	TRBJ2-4	TGTGCCAGCAGCCAAGGAGGAGAGGGAGGGAAAAACATTCAGTACTTC	CASSQGGEGGKNIQYF
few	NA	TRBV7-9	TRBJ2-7	TGTGCCAGCAGCTTAGGATCCGGGGTCCTCTCCTACGAGCAGTACTTC	CASSLGSGVLSYEQYF
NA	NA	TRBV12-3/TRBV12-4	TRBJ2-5	TGTGCCAGCAGCACGACAGGACCAGAGACCCAGTACTTC	CASSTTGPETQYF
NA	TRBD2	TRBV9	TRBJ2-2	TGTGCCAGCAGTCCCAAAGGGGGACTAGCGGACACCGGGGAGCTGTTTTTT	CASSPKGGLADTGELFF
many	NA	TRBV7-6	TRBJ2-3	TGTGCCAGCAGCCCCTCGGAGGGGCGGACATCGGATACGCAGTATTTT	CASSPSEGRTSDTQYF
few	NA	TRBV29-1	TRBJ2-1	TGCAGCGTTCGGGGGCGGGAGGAGCAGTTCTTC	CSVRGREEQFF
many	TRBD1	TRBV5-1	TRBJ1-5	TGCGCCAGCAGCTTCGGGACAGGGGGGGAGCCCCAGCATTTT	CASSFGTGGEPQHF
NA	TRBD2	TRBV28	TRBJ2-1	TGTGCCAGCAGTTCTGGCTGGACTAGCGGGAGAAGTGAGCAGTTCTTC	CASSSGWTSGRSEQFF
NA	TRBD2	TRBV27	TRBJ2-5	TGTGCCAGCAGACTAGCGGGAGCGGGGCAAGAGACCCAGTACTTC	CASRLAGAGQETQYF
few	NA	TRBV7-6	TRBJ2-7	TGTGCCAGCAGCTTTCCGAGCTCCTACGAGCAGTACTTC	CASSFPSSYEQYF
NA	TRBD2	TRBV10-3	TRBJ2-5	TGTGCCATCAGTCTTACTAGCGGTCAAGAGACCCAGTACTTC	CAISLTSGQETQYF
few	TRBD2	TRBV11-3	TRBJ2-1	TGTGCCAGCAGCCCCCGGGGGGACCATTACAATGAGCAGTTCTTC	CASSPRGDHYNEQFF
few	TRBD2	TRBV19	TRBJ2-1	TGTGCCAGTCAGCGGGGCAATGAGCAGTTCTTC	CASQRGNEQFF
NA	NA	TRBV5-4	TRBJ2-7	TGTGCCAGCAGCTTGGCAGGCGGGATGACCTACGAGCAGTACTTC	CASSLAGGMTYEQYF
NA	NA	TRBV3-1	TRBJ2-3	TGTGCCTCCGTAGTGGGCGATACGCAGTATTTT	CASVVGDTQYF
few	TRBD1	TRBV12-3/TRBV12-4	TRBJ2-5	TGTGCCAGCAGTTCCCCCGGGACAGGTCTGCAAGAGACCCAGTACTTC	CASSSPGTGLQETQYF
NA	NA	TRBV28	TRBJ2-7	TGTGCCAGCACCCCGAGACTCTCCTACGAGCAGTACTTC	CASTPRLSYEQYF
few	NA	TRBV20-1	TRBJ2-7	TGCAGTGCCTGGCGCGGCGGGGCAATCTCCTACGAGCAGTACTTC	CSAWRGGAISYEQYF
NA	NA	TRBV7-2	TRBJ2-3	TGTGCCAGCAGCCAGGAGCGAGGTTCGGGAGATACGCAGTATTTT	CASSQERGSGDTQYF
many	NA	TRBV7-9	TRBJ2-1	TGTGCCAGCAGCTTTCCGGGGGAGCAGTTCTTC	CASSFPGEQFF
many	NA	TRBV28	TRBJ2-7	TGTGCCAGCAGTTTGGGTTACGAGCAGTACTTC	CASSLGYEQYF
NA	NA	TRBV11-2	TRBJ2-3	TGTGCCAGCAGATTGGACAGCACAGATACGCAGTATTTT	CASRLDSTDTQYF
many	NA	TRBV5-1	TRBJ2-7	TGCGCCAGCAGTCATGAGGGGTGGACTCCGGTCGCCTACGAGCAGTACTTC	CASSHEGWTPVAYEQYF